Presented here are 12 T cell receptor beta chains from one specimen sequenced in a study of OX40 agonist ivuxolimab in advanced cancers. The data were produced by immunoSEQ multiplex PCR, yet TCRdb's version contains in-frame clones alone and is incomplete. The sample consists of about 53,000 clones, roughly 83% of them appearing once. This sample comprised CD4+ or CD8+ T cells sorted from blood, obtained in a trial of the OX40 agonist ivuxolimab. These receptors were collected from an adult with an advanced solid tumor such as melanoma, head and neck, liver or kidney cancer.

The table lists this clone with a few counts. CDR3: CAWGQGNEKLFF. DNA of the CDR3: TGTGCCTGGGGCCAGGGGAATGAAAAACTGTTTTTT. J is TRBJ1-4 and V is TRBV28; perhaps TRBD1 as D (6 bases). CDR1 and CDR2 from the germline V gene are MDHEN and SYDVKM. Trimming stripped 11 bases from V and 5 bases from J, with 12 bases between. The CDR3 sequence is 12 residues long.

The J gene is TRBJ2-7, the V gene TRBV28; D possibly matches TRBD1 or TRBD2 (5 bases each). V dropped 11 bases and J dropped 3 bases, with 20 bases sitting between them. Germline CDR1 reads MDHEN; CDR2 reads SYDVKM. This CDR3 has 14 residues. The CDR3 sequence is CASRVAGANYEQYF. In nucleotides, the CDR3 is TGTGCCTCGCGGGTGGCTGGGGCAAACTACGAGCAGTACTTC.

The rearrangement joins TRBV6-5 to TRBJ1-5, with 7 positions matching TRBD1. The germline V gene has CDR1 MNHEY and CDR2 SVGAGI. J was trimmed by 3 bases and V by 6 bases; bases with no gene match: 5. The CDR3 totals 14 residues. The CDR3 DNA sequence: TGTGCCAGCAGCGAGACAGGGACCAATCAGCCCCAGCATTTT. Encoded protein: CASSETGTNQPQHF.

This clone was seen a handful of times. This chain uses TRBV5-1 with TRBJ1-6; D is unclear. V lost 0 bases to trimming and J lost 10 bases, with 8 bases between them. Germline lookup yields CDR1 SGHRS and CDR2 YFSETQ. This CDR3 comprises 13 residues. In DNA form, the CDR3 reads TGCGCCAGCAGCTTGGCCGGCAGATCACCCCTCCACTTT. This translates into CASSLAGRSPLHF. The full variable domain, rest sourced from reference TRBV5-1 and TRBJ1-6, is KAGVTQTPRYLIKTRGQQVTLSCSPISGHRSVSWYQQTPGQGLQFLFEYFSETQRNKGNFPGRFSGRQFSNSRSEMNVSTLELGDSALYLCASSLAGRSPLHFGNGTRLTVT.

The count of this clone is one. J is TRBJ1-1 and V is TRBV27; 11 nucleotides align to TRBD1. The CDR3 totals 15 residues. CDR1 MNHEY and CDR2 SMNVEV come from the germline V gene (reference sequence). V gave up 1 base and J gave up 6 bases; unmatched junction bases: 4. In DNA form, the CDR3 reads TGTGCCAGCAGTTTATTGCGGACAGGGGGCTCTGAAGCTTTCTTT. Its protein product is CASSLLRTGGSEAFF.

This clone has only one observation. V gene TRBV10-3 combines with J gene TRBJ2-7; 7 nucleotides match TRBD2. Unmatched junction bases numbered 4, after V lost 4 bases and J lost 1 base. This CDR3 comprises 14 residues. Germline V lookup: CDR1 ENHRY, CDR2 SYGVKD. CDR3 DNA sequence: TGTGCCATCAGTGGTACGGGACTATCCTACGAGCAGTACTTC. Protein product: CAISGTGLSYEQYF.

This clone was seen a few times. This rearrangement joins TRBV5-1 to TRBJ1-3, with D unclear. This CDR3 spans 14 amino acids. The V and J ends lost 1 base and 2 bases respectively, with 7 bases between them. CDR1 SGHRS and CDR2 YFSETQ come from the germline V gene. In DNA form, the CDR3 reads TGCGCCAGCAGCTTGACTGGGGCTGGAAACACCATATATTTT. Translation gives CASSLTGAGNTIYF. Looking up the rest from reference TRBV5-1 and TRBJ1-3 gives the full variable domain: KAGVTQTPRYLIKTRGQQVTLSCSPISGHRSVSWYQQTPGQGLQFLFEYFSETQRNKGNFPGRFSGRQFSNSRSEMNVSTLELGDSALYLCASSLTGAGNTIYFGEGSWLTVV.

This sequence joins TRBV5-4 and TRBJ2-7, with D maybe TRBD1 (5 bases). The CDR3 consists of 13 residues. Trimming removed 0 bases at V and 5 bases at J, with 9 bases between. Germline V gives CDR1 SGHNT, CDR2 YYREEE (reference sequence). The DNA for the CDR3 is TGTGCCAGCAGCTTGGGGGGCCCCCACGAGCAGTACTTC. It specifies CASSLGGPHEQYF. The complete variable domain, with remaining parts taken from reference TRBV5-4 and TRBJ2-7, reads ETGVTQSPTHLIKTRGQQVTLRCSSQSGHNTVSWYQQALGQGPQFIFQYYREEENGRGNFPPRFSGLQFPNYSSELNVNALELDDSALYLCASSLGGPHEQYFGPGTRLTVT.

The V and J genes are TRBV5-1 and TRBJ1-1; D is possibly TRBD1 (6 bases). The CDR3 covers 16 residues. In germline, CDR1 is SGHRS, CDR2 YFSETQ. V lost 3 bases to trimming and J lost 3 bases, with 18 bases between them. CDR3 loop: CASSSAQGLGYTEAFF. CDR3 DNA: TGCGCCAGCAGCTCAGCACAGGGTTTAGGGTACACTGAAGCTTTCTTT.

The CDR3 DNA reads TGTGCCAGCAGTGAATACTCCCGGGGTACTGAAGCTTTCTTT. The encoded protein is CASSEYSRGTEAFF. The chain has TRBV2 and TRBJ1-1, with no clear D. The V gene's germline CDR1 is SNHLY and CDR2 FYNNEI. The CDR3 runs 14 residues. Trimming pared 2 bases from V and 5 bases from J, leaving 12 bases between.

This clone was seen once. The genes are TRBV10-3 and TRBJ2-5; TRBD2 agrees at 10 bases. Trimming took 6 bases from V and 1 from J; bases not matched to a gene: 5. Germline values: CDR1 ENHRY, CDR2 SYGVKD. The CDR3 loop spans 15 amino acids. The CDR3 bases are TGTGCCATCAGACCCGGGACTAGCGCCCAAGAGACCCAGTACTTC. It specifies CAIRPGTSAQETQYF.

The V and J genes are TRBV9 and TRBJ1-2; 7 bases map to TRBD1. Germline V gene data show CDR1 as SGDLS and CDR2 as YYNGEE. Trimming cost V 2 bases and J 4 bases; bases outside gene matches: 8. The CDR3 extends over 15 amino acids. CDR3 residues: CASSVSIGDSYGYTF. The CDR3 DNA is TGTGCCAGCAGCGTTTCAATTGGGGACAGCTATGGCTACACCTTC.